This T cell receptor beta chain is drawn from a study of T cell repertoires in cytomegalovirus infection. General study results and limits: In two of eight donors, the top clonotype was HLA-C-restricted CMV-specific.

Germline values: CDR1 MNHEY, CDR2 SMNVEV (reference sequence). The junction had 6 bases not matched to a gene; V was cut back by 10 bases and J by 1 base. This CDR3 has 14 residues. Worth noting for this clonotype: Its specificity is unknown.

TCRdb independently ran MiXCR on the reads; one entry per CDR3 protein. The repertoire has roughly 920,000 distinct CDR3 sequences, around 32% of them found once; the top ten carry over 12%. The specimen comprised cultured CD8+ T cells from PBMCs, sampled from culture after CMV antigen stimulation. The gene calls are TRBV27 and TRBJ2-3; 9 bases line up with TRBD2. The TCR sequence derives from a human donor in good health (CMV status not recorded). Some clones in this sample may be carry-over from other donors' samples. CDR3 loop: CATLLAGRTDTQYF. For the CDR3, the DNA is TGTGCCACCCTTCTAGCGGGGCGCACAGATACGCAGTATTTT.